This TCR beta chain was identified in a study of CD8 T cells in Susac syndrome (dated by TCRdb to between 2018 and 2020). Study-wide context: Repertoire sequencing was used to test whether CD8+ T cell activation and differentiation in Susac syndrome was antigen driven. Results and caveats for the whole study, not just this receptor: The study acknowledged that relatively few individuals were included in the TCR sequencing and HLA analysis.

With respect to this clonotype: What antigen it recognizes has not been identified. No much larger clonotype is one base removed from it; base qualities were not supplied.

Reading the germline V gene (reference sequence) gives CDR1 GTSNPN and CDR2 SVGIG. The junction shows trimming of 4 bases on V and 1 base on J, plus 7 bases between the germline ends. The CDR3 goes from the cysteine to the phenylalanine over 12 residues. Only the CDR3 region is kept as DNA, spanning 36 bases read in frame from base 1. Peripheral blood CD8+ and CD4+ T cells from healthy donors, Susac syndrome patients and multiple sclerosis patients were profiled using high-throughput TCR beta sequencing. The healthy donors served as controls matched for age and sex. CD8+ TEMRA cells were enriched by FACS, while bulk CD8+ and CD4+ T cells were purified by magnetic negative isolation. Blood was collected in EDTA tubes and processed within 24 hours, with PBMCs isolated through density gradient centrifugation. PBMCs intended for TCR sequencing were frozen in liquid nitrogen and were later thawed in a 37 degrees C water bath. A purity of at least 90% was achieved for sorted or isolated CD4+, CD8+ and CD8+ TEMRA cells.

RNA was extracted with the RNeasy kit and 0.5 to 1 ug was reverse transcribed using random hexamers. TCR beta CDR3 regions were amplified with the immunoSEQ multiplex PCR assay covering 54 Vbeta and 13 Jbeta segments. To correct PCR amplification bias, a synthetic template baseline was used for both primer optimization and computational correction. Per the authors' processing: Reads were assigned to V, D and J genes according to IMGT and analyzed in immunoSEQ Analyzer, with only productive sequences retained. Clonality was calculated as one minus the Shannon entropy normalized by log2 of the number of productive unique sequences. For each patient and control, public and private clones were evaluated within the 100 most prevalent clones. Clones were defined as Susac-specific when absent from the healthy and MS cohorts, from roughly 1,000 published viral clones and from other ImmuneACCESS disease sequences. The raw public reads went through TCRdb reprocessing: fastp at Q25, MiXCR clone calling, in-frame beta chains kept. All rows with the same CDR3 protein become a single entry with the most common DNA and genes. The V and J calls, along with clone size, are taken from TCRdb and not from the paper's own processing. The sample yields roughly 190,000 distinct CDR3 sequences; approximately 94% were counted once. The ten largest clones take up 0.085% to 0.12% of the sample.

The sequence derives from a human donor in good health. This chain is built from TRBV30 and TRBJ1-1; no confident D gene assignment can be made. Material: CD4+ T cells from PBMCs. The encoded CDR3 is CAWTPENTEAFF. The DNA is TGTGCCTGGACCCCGGAGAACACTGAAGCTTTCTTT.